The 32 T cell receptor beta chains below all came from one sample that was sequenced in a study of blood T cell repertoires in COVID-19. The assay was immunoSEQ multiplex PCR, and TCRdb's table has in-frame clones only and misses some. Of some 200,000 clones in the sample, more than 75% are singletons; the top ten hold roughly 13%. Sample: peripheral blood. The receptors were sampled from a human donor in a cohort sampled during active COVID-19.

This clone appeared a single time. This rearrangement joins TRBV7-2 to TRBJ1-5; no definite D call. Germline V gene data show CDR1 as SGHTA and CDR2 as FQGNSA. The CDR3 is 15 residues long. With 3 bases removed from V and 3 bases from J, the gap between germline ends came to 12 bases. The CDR3 coding sequence is TGTGCCAGCAGCTTTCGGGGTGCCCACAATCAGCCCCAGCATTTT. This gives the protein CASSFRGAHNQPQHF.

V is TRBV5-6 and J is TRBJ1-5, with a tentative D call TRBD1 (5 bases). The CDR3 spans 13 residues. The germline V and J ends were trimmed by 5 bases and 5 bases, with 11 bases remaining between them. Germline CDR1 and CDR2: SGHDT and YYEEEE. CDR3 DNA sequence: TGTGCCAGCAGTCGAGGAGGGGATCAGCCCCAGCATTTT. It translates to CASSRGGDQPQHF.

The J gene is TRBJ2-2, the V gene TRBV10-2; 7 bases line up with TRBD2. CDR1 is WSHSY and CDR2 is SAAADI in the germline V gene. The V and J ends lost 5 bases and 0 bases, in that order; junction bases with no gene match: 0. The CDR3 is 14 amino acids. The CDR3 nucleotides are TGCGCCAGCAGTCTAGCGGCGAACACCGGGGAGCTGTTTTTT. Its protein product is CASSLAANTGELFF.

The chain combines TRBV30 with TRBJ2-7; 8 nucleotides agree with TRBD2. The CDR3 covers 15 residues. In germline, CDR1 is GTSNPN, CDR2 SVGIG (reference sequence). Trimming took 0 bases from V and 5 from J; bases not matched to a gene: 9. CDR3 DNA: TGTGCCTGGAGTGTACGGGGGGGGGCCGTCCACGAGCAGTACTTC. Translated, it gives CAWSVRGGAVHEQYF. Variable domain in full (rest from reference TRBV30 and TRBJ2-7): SQTIHQWPATLVQPVGSPLSLECTVEGTSNPNLYWYRQAAGRGLQLLFYSVGIGQISSEVPQNLSASRPQDRQFILSSKKLLLSDSGFYLCAWSVRGGAVHEQYFGPGTRLTVT.

The CDR3 is CASFSGPYNEQFF. The CDR3 coding sequence is TGCGCCAGCTTTAGCGGTCCCTACAATGAGCAGTTCTTC. The chain is built from TRBV10-1 and TRBJ2-1, with TRBD2 as a possible D gene (6 bases). The CDR3 consists of 13 residues. Germline V CDR1 and CDR2: WNHNN, SYGVQD (reference sequence). With 8 bases removed from V and 2 bases from J, the gap between germline ends came to 10 bases.

The chain carries TRBV19 and TRBJ1-4, with a tentative D call TRBD1 (6 bases). CDR1 is LNHDA and CDR2 is SQIVND in the germline V gene (reference sequence). The CDR3 consists of 15 residues. V dropped 8 bases and J dropped 3 bases, with 16 bases sitting between them. Here the CDR3 DNA reads TGTGCCAGTGCCTCGATTTCAGGGGCTAATGAAAAACTGTTTTTT. Its protein product is CASASISGANEKLFF.

The chain employs TRBV5-8 and TRBJ1-5; a weak D match, TRBD1 (6 bases). Germline V gene data show CDR1 as SGHTS and CDR2 as YDEGEE. Between the trimmed V and J ends, which lost 4 bases and 4 bases, there was a span of 24 bases. The CDR3 consists of 18 residues. The CDR3 bases are TGTGCCAGCAGCCTGACGTCAACAGGGAACAGAGGGAATCAGCCCCAGCATTTT. Translated, it gives CASSLTSTGNRGNQPQHF.

The chain links TRBV18 to TRBJ2-7, with 9 bases identical to TRBD2. CDR1 and CDR2 (germline): KGHSH, LQKENI. The CDR3 contains 15 residues. With V trimmed by 3 bases and J by 0 bases, 3 bases remained unmatched. This CDR3 reads CASSPSGGPSYEQYF. CDR3 nucleotide sequence: TGTGCCAGCTCACCCAGCGGGGGGCCCTCCTACGAGCAGTACTTC.

The genes are TRBV5-1 and TRBJ2-1, with 8 nucleotides matching TRBD2. This CDR3 is built from 16 residues. Germline CDR1 SGHRS, CDR2 YFSETQ. V lost 4 bases, J lost 4 bases, and 10 bases stayed unmatched. CDR3 coding DNA: TGCGCCAGCAGCCCGGGGGGGGCGGGTATTTACAATGAGCAGTTCTTC. Protein: CASSPGGAGIYNEQFF.

The J gene is TRBJ1-1, the V gene TRBV9; TRBD1 aligns across 9 bases. CDR1 SGDLS and CDR2 YYNGEE come from the germline V gene. This CDR3 contains 15 residues. The J segment lost 0 bases and the V segment lost 4 bases, leaving 4 bases of the junction unmatched. CDR3 in DNA: TGTGCCAGCAGCCCCCGGACAGGGGTGAACACTGAAGCTTTCTTT. Translated, it gives CASSPRTGVNTEAFF.

The V and J genes are TRBV28 and TRBJ2-2, with TRBD1 matching 7 bases. The CDR3 has 15 residues. J lost 5 bases, V lost 0 bases, and 3 bases had no gene match. Germline CDR1 MDHEN, CDR2 SYDVKM. The CDR3 here is CASSLWGQITGELFF. The CDR3 coding sequence is TGTGCCAGCAGTTTATGGGGACAGATTACCGGGGAGCTGTTTTTT. Combining the CDR3 with reference TRBV28 and TRBJ2-2 gives the whole variable domain DVKVTQSSRYLVKRTGEKVFLECVQDMDHENMFWYRQDPGLGLRLIYFSYDVKMKEKGDIPEGYSVSREKKERFSLILESASTNQTSMYLCASSLWGQITGELFFGEGSRLTVL.

This clone was picked up a small number of times. V and J are TRBV9 and TRBJ2-2; a weak D match, TRBD1 (6 bases). Trimming left V 6 bases short and J 1 base short, with 13 bases between. Germline loops: CDR1 SGDLS, CDR2 YYNGEE. The CDR3 runs 15 residues. In DNA, the CDR3 is TGTGCCAGCAATTTTGGGGGCCAGAACACCGGGGAGCTGTTTTTT. It translates to CASNFGGQNTGELFF.

This clone was counted a few times. The V gene is TRBV19, the J gene TRBJ1-2, with TRBD1 matching over 8 bases. The CDR3 consists of 15 residues. Per the germline V gene, CDR1 is LNHDA and CDR2 is SQIVND (reference sequence). The V gene end was trimmed by 1 base and the J gene end by 4 bases; junction bases not matched to a gene: 5. For the CDR3, the DNA is TGTGCCAGTAGTATAGGAGGGCAGGGGGCCTATGGCTACACCTTC. This encodes CASSIGGQGAYGYTF.

Only one count was recorded for this clone. This chain connects TRBV14 to TRBJ1-4, with D hard to call. The germline V gene has CDR1 SGHDN and CDR2 FVKESK. The V gene lost 2 bases and the J gene lost 0 bases, with 7 bases spanning the gap. CDR3 length: 15 residues. The CDR3 loop reads CASSQNFATNEKLFF. Here the CDR3 DNA reads TGTGCCAGCAGCCAAAACTTCGCAACTAATGAAAAACTGTTTTTT.

The chain is built from TRBV18 and TRBJ2-7, with 12 bases lining up with TRBD1. J lost 7 bases, V lost 4 bases, and 8 bases had no gene match. Germline V gene lookup returns CDR1 KGHSH and CDR2 LQKENI. The CDR3 is 15 residues long. CDR3 nucleotide sequence: TGTGCCAGCTCACTCGGGACAGGGGGCAAGGGGGAGCAGTACTTC. Translation gives CASSLGTGGKGEQYF.

This rearrangement joins TRBV4-3 to TRBJ2-7; a weak D match, TRBD1 (7 bases). V was pared by 0 bases and J by 4 bases, with 16 bases between. CDR3 size: 16 residues. CDR1 is LGHNA and CDR2 is YSLEER in the germline V gene. As DNA, the CDR3 is TGCGCCAGCAGCCAAGAGGCGGGACTCAGGGGGTACGAGCAGTACTTC. It specifies CASSQEAGLRGYEQYF.

In its sample, this clone was seen once. CDR3 bases: TGTGCCAGCAGCCAGGCGGAAGCGGGGACAGGGTTGTACTTC. Amino acid sequence: CASSQAEAGTGLYF. The V call is TRBV6-5, the J call TRBJ2-7; 9 bases are shared with TRBD1. The J segment lost 12 bases and the V segment lost 6 bases, leaving 15 bases of the junction unmatched. Germline CDR1 MNHEY, CDR2 SVGAGI. The CDR3 has 14 amino acids.

J is TRBJ2-5 and V is TRBV7-8, with D tentatively TRBD2 (7 bases). Germline CDR1 is SGHVS and CDR2 is FQNEAQ. V was pared by 8 bases and J by 7 bases, with 14 bases between. This CDR3 contains 12 residues. The CDR3 bases are TGTGCCAGCGCGAGGGGGGGGTGGACCCAGTACTTC. Its translation: CASARGGWTQYF.

The V and J genes are TRBV6-1 and TRBJ1-2; D is undetermined. Looked up from germline, CDR1 is MNHNS and CDR2 is SASEGT. This CDR3 comprises 16 residues. The V gene lost 1 base and the J gene lost 1 base, with 13 bases spanning the gap. CDR3 nucleotides: TGTGCCAGCAGTGAAGGAACGGGAAGGATTAACTATGGCTACACCTTC. As protein: CASSEGTGRINYGYTF.

The V call is TRBV10-3, the J call TRBJ1-2; weak D call: TRBD1 (6 bases). CDR1 and CDR2 (germline): ENHRY, SYGVKD. V lost 5 bases and J 3 bases, leaving 10 bases between the germline ends. The length of the CDR3 is 13 residues. Written as DNA, the CDR3 is TGTGCCATCAGTACGACAGGTGACTATGGCTACACCTTC. This codes for CAISTTGDYGYTF.

The chain is built from TRBV5-1 and TRBJ2-7, with 10 bases matching TRBD2. CDR3 size: 14 residues. Germline values: CDR1 SGHRS, CDR2 YFSETQ. V lost 5 bases and J lost 7; bases outside the gene matches: 9. The CDR3 sequence: CASRGGLAVREQYF. In nucleotides, the CDR3 is TGCGCCAGCAGGGGTGGACTAGCGGTTAGAGAGCAGTACTTC.

With regard to this clone: One end of the junction fails to match germline, which may point to a read error. The chain is built from TRBV19 and TRBJ1-1; possible D gene TRBD1, 6 bases. The CDR3 totals 11 residues. Germline V lookup: CDR1 LNHDA, CDR2 SQIVND (reference sequence). The CDR3 DNA follows: TGTGCCAGTAGTATCCCTACAGGGTGGAAATTT. Amino acid sequence: CASSIPTGWKF.

The chain has TRBV4-1 and TRBJ1-1; no clear D. The CDR3 covers 15 residues. Trimming took 2 bases from V and 0 from J, leaving 10 bases between them. Germline V gene sequence: CDR1 MGHRA, CDR2 YSYEKL. CDR3 DNA sequence: TGCGCCAGCAGCCAACACAGCCAGTTGAACACTGAAGCTTTCTTT. It is translated as CASSQHSQLNTEAFF.

This clone appeared a few times. V usage is TRBV10-3 and J usage is TRBJ2-2; TRBD2 is a possible D gene (5 bases). Germline CDR1 is ENHRY and CDR2 is SYGVKD. The CDR3 consists of 14 residues. Trimming removed 4 bases at V and 6 bases at J, with 12 bases between. The DNA for the CDR3 is TGTGCCATCAGTGGTACGGGGAAGCCCGGGGAGCTGTTTTTT. Protein sequence: CAISGTGKPGELFF.

The rearrangement links TRBV24-1 to TRBJ2-6; weak D call: TRBD1 (6 bases). The CDR3 totals 15 residues. Germline CDR1 is KGHDR and CDR2 is SFDVKD. V was cut by 4 bases and J by 4 bases, with 10 bases left in between. This chain's CDR3 is CATSDTGQGANVLTF. CDR3 sequence (DNA): TGTGCCACCAGTGACACAGGGCAGGGGGCCAACGTCCTGACTTTC.

CDR3 nucleotide sequence: TGCAGCGTTGATGGCCAGGGGGCCAACGAGCAGTACTTC. It specifies CSVDGQGANEQYF. The chain combines TRBV29-1 with TRBJ2-7; 8 bases match TRBD1. Looked up from germline, CDR1 is SQVTM and CDR2 is ANQGSEA. V dropped 3 bases and J dropped 5; count of bases not matched to a gene: 6. There are 13 residues in the CDR3.

The chain carries TRBV11-2 and TRBJ2-2; D call uncertain. Germline assignment: CDR1 SGHAT and CDR2 FQNNGV. This CDR3 contains 14 residues. The V gene lost 5 bases and the J gene lost 1 base, with 8 bases spanning the gap. The CDR3 nucleotides read TGTGCCAGCAGCACGACATGGAACACCGGGGAGCTGTTTTTT. It encodes CASSTTWNTGELFF. Full variable domain (outside the CDR3, taken from reference TRBV11-2 and TRBJ2-2): EAGVAQSPRYKIIEKRQSVAFWCNPISGHATLYWYQQILGQGPKLLIQFQNNGVVDDSQLPKDRFSAERLKGVDSTLKIQPAKLEDSAVYLCASSTTWNTGELFFGEGSRLTVL.

The genes are TRBV28 and TRBJ2-1; 8 nucleotides agree with TRBD2. Germline V gene sequence: CDR1 MDHEN, CDR2 SYDVKM. CDR3 size: 18 residues. The V and J ends lost 6 bases and 4 bases, in that order; junction bases with no gene match: 17. The CDR3 region is CASRPHKGSGSAYNEQFF. CDR3 in DNA: TGTGCCAGCAGACCACATAAGGGCAGCGGGAGCGCGTACAATGAGCAGTTCTTC.

This chain joins TRBV29-1 and TRBJ2-5; a possible D gene is TRBD1 (6 bases). The CDR3 contains 12 residues. V was pared by 7 bases and J by 5 bases, with 14 bases between. Germline CDR1 and CDR2: SQVTM and ANQGSEA. CDR3 amino acids: CSGQRTEETQYF. The CDR3 nucleotides are TGCAGCGGTCAACGGACAGAGGAGACCCAGTACTTC.

The chain combines TRBV9 with TRBJ2-7; 8 nucleotides match TRBD1. The length of the CDR3 is 14 residues. V shed 4 bases, J shed 5 bases, and the junction held 8 bases outside the gene matches. The germline V gene has CDR1 SGDLS and CDR2 YYNGEE. CDR3 amino acids: CASSTRTGNDEQYF. Here the CDR3 DNA reads TGTGCCAGCAGCACCCGGACAGGGAACGACGAGCAGTACTTC.

This clone has more than one count but fewer than ten. The chain recombines TRBV15 with TRBJ1-4; D unresolved. The CDR3 contains 13 residues. V was clipped by 0 bases and J by 8 bases, with 7 bases between them. Germline values: CDR1 LNHNV, CDR2 YYDKDF (reference sequence). CDR3 nucleotides: TGTGCCACCAGCAGAGATCACGGGGAAAAACTGTTTTTT. Protein product: CATSRDHGEKLFF.

The chain links TRBV6-5 to TRBJ1-6; D is unresolved. The V end was cut by 8 bases, the J end by 9 bases, with 14 bases between. This CDR3 has 13 residues. CDR1 MNHEY and CDR2 SVGAGI come from the germline V gene. DNA for the CDR3: TGTGCCAGCGCCGAGGGCTTTGGTTCACCCCTCCACTTT. Residues: CASAEGFGSPLHF.